The rows below give T cell receptor beta chains drawn from one sample of a study of early stage breast cancer tumors. Profiled with immunoSEQ multiplex PCR; TCRdb holds only in-frame clones, not every one. The sample carries around 28,000 clones, around 75% recorded once. The sequenced sample was breast tumor tissue. These receptors came from a young adult with breast cancer. Each CDR3 is given with its conserved first and last residue. Each record gives: CDR3 protein, CDR3 DNA, clone size, J gene, V gene, D gene. D genes are given only for firm matches. Part of the rows lack a size; the others show once, few, many or a class for expanded clones.

CDR3: CASSLRDSPLHF
DNA: TGTGCCAGCAGCCTCAGGGATTCACCCCTCCACTTT
size: NA
J: TRBJ1-6
V: TRBV6-6
D: NA

CDR3: CASSPRQNSGANVLTF
DNA: TGTGCCAGCAGCCCCCGACAAAACTCTGGGGCCAACGTCCTGACTTTC
size: NA
J: TRBJ2-6
V: TRBV9
D: NA

CDR3: CASLTPQGLHGYTF
DNA: TGTGCCAGCTTAACGCCACAGGGGTTGCATGGCTACACCTTC
size: NA
J: TRBJ1-2
V: TRBV28
D: TRBD1

CDR3: CASRTAGANVLTF
DNA: TGTGCCAGCCGGACAGCTGGGGCCAACGTCCTGACTTTC
size: NA
J: TRBJ2-6
V: TRBV11-2
D: NA

CDR3: CASSQTQGGGNQPQHF
DNA: TGCGCCAGCAGCCAAACGCAGGGGGGTGGCAATCAGCCCCAGCATTTT
size: NA
J: TRBJ1-5
V: TRBV4-1
D: TRBD1

CDR3: CASSLTTGAGDTQYF
DNA: TGTGCCAGCAGCTTGACGACGGGGGCTGGAGATACGCAGTATTTT
size: NA
J: TRBJ2-3
V: TRBV5-8
D: NA

CDR3: CASRYASGSPDTQYF
DNA: TGTGCCAGCCGATATGCTAGCGGGAGCCCAGATACGCAGTATTTT
size: NA
J: TRBJ2-3
V: TRBV6-5
D: TRBD2

CDR3: CASSVDVGNTGELFF
DNA: TGTGCCAGCAGCGTAGATGTGGGTAACACCGGGGAGCTGTTTTTT
size: NA
J: TRBJ2-2
V: TRBV9
D: NA

CDR3: CASSQGMVISTDTQYF
DNA: TGCGCCAGCAGCCAAGGAATGGTAATTAGCACAGATACGCAGTATTTT
size: few
J: TRBJ2-3
V: TRBV4-1
D: NA

CDR3: CASSQDRDEGYGYTF
DNA: TGTGCCAGCAGCCAAGATCGCGATGAGGGCTATGGCTACACCTTC
size: NA
J: TRBJ1-2
V: TRBV4-2
D: NA

CDR3: CASRDRTYEQYF
DNA: TGCGCCAGCAGGGACAGGACCTACGAGCAGTACTTC
size: NA
J: TRBJ2-7
V: TRBV10-2
D: TRBD1

CDR3: CATSREGFVRQETQYF
DNA: TGTGCCACCAGCAGAGAGGGGTTTGTACGCCAAGAGACCCAGTACTTC
size: NA
J: TRBJ2-5
V: TRBV15
D: NA

CDR3: CASQQGEDEAFF
DNA: TGTGCCAGCCAACAGGGGGAAGATGAAGCTTTCTTT
size: NA
J: TRBJ1-1
V: TRBV18
D: TRBD1

CDR3: CASSLGAVTGNTIYF
DNA: TGCGCCAGCAGCCTAGGGGCGGTTACTGGAAACACCATATATTTT
size: NA
J: TRBJ1-3
V: TRBV5-1
D: NA

CDR3: CASSLLVNTEAFF
DNA: TGCGCCAGCAGCTTGCTGGTGAACACTGAAGCTTTCTTT
size: NA
J: TRBJ1-1
V: TRBV5-1
D: NA

CDR3: CASSLASTGRNSPLHF
DNA: TGTGCCAGCAGCTTAGCCTCGACAGGACGTAATTCACCCCTCCACTTT
size: few
J: TRBJ1-6
V: TRBV7-2
D: NA

CDR3: CSVEVPLGANTGELFF
DNA: TGCAGCGTTGAAGTGCCGCTTGGCGCGAACACCGGGGAGCTGTTTTTT
size: NA
J: TRBJ2-2
V: TRBV29-1
D: NA

CDR3: CASSPSGRSTDTQYF
DNA: TGTGCCAGCAGCCCTAGCGGGAGGAGCACAGATACGCAGTATTTT
size: NA
J: TRBJ2-3
V: TRBV7-3
D: TRBD2

CDR3: CASSDGSGAGRQYF
DNA: TGCGCCAGCAGTGATGGCAGCGGGGCGGGAAGGCAGTATTTT
size: NA
J: TRBJ2-3
V: TRBV10-1
D: TRBD2

CDR3: CASSQGRGDYGYTF
DNA: TGTGCCAGCAGCCAAGGCAGGGGAGACTATGGCTACACCTTC
size: medium-sized
J: TRBJ1-2
V: TRBV4-2
D: NA

CDR3: CASSLVGTNTGELFF
DNA: TGTGCCAGCAGCTTAGTCGGGACGAACACCGGGGAGCTGTTTTTT
size: NA
J: TRBJ2-2
V: TRBV7-2
D: NA

CDR3: CAWSVGGSDYGYTF
DNA: TGTGCCTGGAGTGTCGGGGGCTCGGACTATGGCTACACCTTC
size: NA
J: TRBJ1-2
V: TRBV30
D: NA

CDR3: CASSYQLSSGNTIYF
DNA: TGTGCCAGCAGTTACCAGCTGAGCTCTGGAAACACCATATATTTT
size: NA
J: TRBJ1-3
V: TRBV6-6
D: NA

CDR3: CASSLLAGADTQYF
DNA: TGTGCCAGCAGCTTACTAGCGGGAGCAGATACGCAGTATTTT
size: NA
J: TRBJ2-3
V: TRBV7-3
D: TRBD2

CDR3: CASSINSASNNEQFF
DNA: TGTGCCAGTAGTATAAACAGCGCCAGCAACAATGAGCAGTTCTTC
size: NA
J: TRBJ2-1
V: TRBV19
D: NA

CDR3: CASTLDGQMGYEQYF
DNA: TGTGCCAGCACCCTGGACGGCCAAATGGGGTACGAGCAGTACTTC
size: NA
J: TRBJ2-7
V: TRBV6-1
D: NA

CDR3: CSAATQGHQPQHF
DNA: TGCAGCGCCGCAACCCAGGGGCATCAGCCCCAGCATTTT
size: NA
J: TRBJ1-5
V: TRBV29-1
D: NA

CDR3: CASSERGPGQLAPASGNTIYF
DNA: TGTGCCAGCAGTGAAAGGGGGCCGGGACAGCTGGCTCCGGCGTCTGGAAACACCATATATTTT
size: few
J: TRBJ1-3
V: TRBV6-1
D: TRBD1

CDR3: CSVGGAGGYTF
DNA: TGCAGCGTTGGAGGGGCTGGCGGCTACACCTTC
size: NA
J: TRBJ1-2
V: TRBV29-1
D: NA

CDR3: CASSLTGNTEAFF
DNA: TGTGCCAGCAGCTTGACAGGGAACACTGAAGCTTTCTTT
size: NA
J: TRBJ1-1
V: TRBV11-3
D: NA

CDR3: CASSQDRGLGVSGYTF
DNA: TGTGCCAGCAGCCAAGATCGAGGCTTGGGGGTTTCGGGCTACACCTTC
size: few
J: TRBJ1-2
V: TRBV4-2
D: NA

CDR3: CASTGRQGAYDTEAFF
DNA: TGTGCCAGTACCGGCAGACAGGGGGCGTACGACACTGAAGCTTTCTTT
size: NA
J: TRBJ1-1
V: TRBV19
D: TRBD1

CDR3: CASSFYPFTDTQYF
DNA: TGTGCCAGCAGCTTTTATCCATTCACAGATACGCAGTATTTT
size: NA
J: TRBJ2-3
V: TRBV7-9
D: NA